This T cell receptor (beta chain) emerged from a study of shared clonotypes between healthy human individuals. Under the authors' procedure: With immunoSEQ giving junction-only sequences and no quality scores, filtering differed. Sequencing was performed with immunoSEQ multiplex PCR; in TCRdb, only in-frame clones are kept and a portion is missing. D and trimming were read from the DNA, whereas the V and J calls and clone size are those reported in that table. The sample holds roughly 2 million clones, approximately 95% seen once. Sequencing was carried out using naive CD4+ T cells sorted from blood. Subset in this sample: CD45RA+ positively selected. The clonotype was recovered from a man aged 18 to 29 in good health.

CDR3 amino acids: CASSLDSGTLNEQFF. The CDR3, as DNA: TGTGCCAGCAGCTTAGATAGCGGGACTCTAAATGAGCAGTTCTTC. V gene TRBV7-2 combines with J gene TRBJ2-1; 8 nucleotides agree with TRBD2. Germline-derived CDR1 and CDR2 are SGHTA and FQGNSA. V shed 1 base and J 7 bases; nucleotides not matched to a gene: 6. The CDR3 sequence is 15 residues long.